This T cell receptor beta chain emerged from a study of shared clonotypes between healthy human individuals. Study context: Plates per donor: three CD4 naive, three CD4 memory, two CD8 naive, one CD8 memory.

The CDR3 sequence is 15 residues long. Trimming shortened V by 2 bases and J by 3 bases, and 13 bases separated the two germline ends. Germline V lookup: CDR1 KGHSH, CDR2 LQKENI. TCRdb's copy holds only in-frame clones and misses some; the assay was immunoSEQ multiplex PCR. The data show around 1.1 million clones, with 75% to 85% seen just once and 0.6% to 0.75% held by the top ten. The chain carries TRBV18 and TRBJ1-2; D is perhaps TRBD1 (6 bases). This receptor was taken from a man between 18 and 29 years old in good health. Some clones in this sample may be carry-over from other donors' samples. Material for sequencing was memory CD4+ T cells from PBMCs. This sample's subset: CD45RA-negative fraction. CDR3 residues: CASSPGSRGDYGYTF. DNA of the CDR3: TGTGCCAGCTCACCAGGTTCCAGGGGCGACTATGGCTACACCTTC.